These 11 T cell receptor beta chains share one sample of origin, sequenced in a study of vaccination effects on CD4 cells after COVID-19. The antigens for these receptors are not known. ViraFEST used viral peptide pools to expand antigen-specific CD4+ T cells before sequencing. With nine to eleven days of culture completed, CD4+ T cells were isolated. Participants received two doses of either the BNT162b2 or mRNA-1273 vaccine. TCRdb keeps only in-frame clones here, not all; method: immunoSEQ multiplex PCR. The data show about 25,000 clones, with roughly 73% seen just once and 23% held by the top ten. The sample here was CD4+ T cells from PBMCs cultured with HCoV-NL63 spike peptides, taken after COVID-19 vaccination. These receptors were collected from a human donor who received a COVID-19 vaccine.

This clone was observed a handful of times. The chain has TRBV20-1 and TRBJ2-7; 9 nucleotides align to TRBD2. V lost 3 bases, J lost 2 bases, and 5 bases stayed unmatched. Germline assignment: CDR1 DFQATT and CDR2 SNEGSKA (reference sequence). The CDR3 spans 14 residues. For the CDR3, the DNA is TGCAGTGCTAGTGCTAGCGGGAACCCCTACGAGCAGTACTTC. It is translated as CSASASGNPYEQYF.

The rearrangement links TRBV6-5 to TRBJ1-1, with D maybe TRBD1 (6 bases). Trimming removed 2 bases from V and 5 bases from J, with 9 bases in between. CDR1 MNHEY and CDR2 SVGAGI come from the germline V gene. The CDR3 extends over 13 amino acids. CDR3 in amino acids: CASSYGQTTEAFF. In nucleotides, the CDR3 is TGTGCCAGCAGTTACGGACAGACGACTGAAGCTTTCTTT.

This chain connects TRBV5-4 to TRBJ2-4, with 8 bases matching TRBD1. V shed 3 bases and J 7 bases; nucleotides not matched to a gene: 6. The germline CDR1 and CDR2 sequences are SGHNT and YYREEE (reference sequence). The CDR3 spans 14 residues. The CDR3 loop reads CASSSGQGPNIQYF. The CDR3 DNA reads TGTGCCAGCAGCTCCGGACAGGGACCGAACATTCAGTACTTC.

The V call is TRBV5-4, the J call TRBJ2-4; a possible D gene is TRBD1 (6 bases). Between the trimmed V and J ends, which lost 4 bases and 1 base, there was a span of 9 bases. The length of the CDR3 is 14 residues. Germline CDR1 and CDR2: SGHNT and YYREEE (reference sequence). The CDR3: CASSRDTAKNIQYF. In DNA, the CDR3 is TGTGCCAGCAGCCGGGACACTGCCAAAAACATTCAGTACTTC.

The rearrangement uses TRBV30 and TRBJ2-1; TRBD2 aligns across 9 bases. The CDR3 contains 13 residues. Per germline, CDR1 GTSNPN and CDR2 SVGIG (reference sequence). V trimming: 4 bases; J trimming: 6 bases; junction bases outside the gene matches: 4. This chain's CDR3 is CAWTRLAVNEQFF. CDR3 in DNA: TGTGCCTGGACCCGACTAGCGGTCAATGAGCAGTTCTTC.

The chain uses TRBV2 and TRBJ2-1; D gene unclear. The CDR3 totals 11 residues. Trimming removed 3 bases from V and 12 bases from J, with 9 bases in between. Germline V gene lookup returns CDR1 SNHLY and CDR2 FYNNEI. As DNA, the CDR3 is TGTGCCAGCAGTGAGTGGGCTGCGCAGTTCTTC. Protein sequence: CASSEWAAQFF.

This clone has just a few counts. The chain links TRBV11-2 to TRBJ1-2, with D hard to call. The CDR3 length is 14 residues. Deletions cut 7 bases from V and 1 base from J, with 13 bases between. Germline V gene lookup returns CDR1 SGHAT and CDR2 FQNNGV. The CDR3 region is CASNDRRVNYGYTF. The CDR3 DNA follows: TGTGCCAGCAACGACCGGCGGGTTAACTATGGCTACACCTTC.

The chain recombines TRBV5-1 with TRBJ2-3, with D unresolved. This CDR3 comprises 13 residues. Germline assignment: CDR1 SGHRS and CDR2 YFSETQ. V lost 0 bases to trimming and J lost 1 base, with 3 bases between them. In DNA form, the CDR3 reads TGCGCCAGCAGCTTGGAAGGCACAGATACGCAGTATTTT. Protein: CASSLEGTDTQYF.

The rearrangement joins TRBV6-1 to TRBJ1-6; 9 positions match TRBD1. This CDR3 is 17 amino acids long. Germline CDR1 and CDR2: MNHNS and SASEGT. The V segment lost 0 bases and the J segment 5 bases; nucleotides outside the gene matches: 5. CDR3 DNA sequence: TGTGCCAGCAGTGAAGCCCAGACAGGGGGGAATAATTCACCCCTCCACTTT. Protein product: CASSEAQTGGNNSPLHF.

A word on this clone: At one boundary the junction diverges from the germline segment, which might be a read error. V is TRBV7-7 and J is TRBJ2-1; 9 nucleotides align to TRBD2. CDR1 is SSHAT, CDR2 FNYEAQ, per germline (reference sequence). The CDR3 is made up of 16 amino acids. DNA of the CDR3: TGTGCTAGCAGCCCTGAGACTAGCGGACACTACAATGAGCAGTTCTTC. Residues: CASSPETSGHYNEQFF.

This sequence joins TRBV28 and TRBJ1-2; 12 bases fit TRBD1. With V trimmed by 7 bases and J by 4 bases, 7 bases remained unmatched. This CDR3 is 15 amino acids long. Germline lookup yields CDR1 MDHEN and CDR2 SYDVKM. The CDR3 DNA is TGTGCCAGCAATTTCGGGACAGGGGGCGGCTATGGCTACACCTTC. Translation: CASNFGTGGGYGYTF.